The clone carrying this T cell receptor beta chain showed up just a few times. What it binds is not known. This sample was included in a study of T cell repertoires in cytomegalovirus infection. Study information: CMV infection plus the matching HLA type was flagged by public TCR beta signatures.

TCRdb re-called the reads with MiXCR, one entry per CDR3 protein. The sample consists of fewer than 550,000 distinct CDR3 sequences, around 32% of them appearing once. General observations from the study: Cumulated frequencies of public TCR beta families served to identify carriers of CMV plus the relevant HLA. What dominated the ex vivo response were HLA-C-restricted CMV-specific TCR beta clonotypes.

V trimming: 11 bases; J trimming: 7 bases; junction bases outside the gene matches: 7. Germline V gives CDR1 MNHNS, CDR2 SASEGT. This CDR3 comprises 14 residues. This receptor was identified in a human donor in good health (CMV status not recorded). Some clones in this sample may be carry-over from other donors' samples. J is TRBJ2-1 and V is TRBV6-1, with 14 nucleotides matching TRBD2. Sequencing used PBMCs. CDR3 DNA sequence: TGTGCCGCCCGACTAGCGGGGGGGCAAAATGAGCAGTTCTTC. Translating it yields CAARLAGGQNEQFF.